This T cell receptor (beta chain) is drawn from a study of control samples from healthy donors and cancer patients. Method: immunoSEQ multiplex PCR; TCRdb's copy keeps in-frame clones and lacks some. Of 55,000 to 90,000 clones detected, over 75% appear once; the ten largest clones hold approximately 30%. Sequences were obtained from blood. The source is a man between 50 and 59 years old in good health.

The CDR3 sequence is CASSWTGETQYF. DNA of the CDR3: TGCGCCAGCAGCTGGACAGGAGAGACCCAGTACTTC. The chain employs TRBV5-1 and TRBJ2-5, with 7 bases matching TRBD1. The CDR3 has 12 amino acids. Germline V CDR1 and CDR2: SGHRS, YFSETQ. V was pared by 3 bases and J by 4 bases, with 0 bases of the junction left unmatched.